One and the same sample provided the 10 T cell receptor beta chains below, sequenced in a study of T-cell reconstitution after alpha-beta-depleted transplantation in children. Using unique molecular identifiers, the investigators prepared the TCRbeta library. TCRdb reprocessed the PCR reads with MiXCR, giving one entry per CDR3 protein. Among a few hundred thousand distinct CDR3 sequences listed, 13% were seen once. The sample consisted of PBMCs, mostly from graft donor cells, taken 360 days after TCRalphabeta/CD19-depleted stem cell transplant. These receptors all stem from a male patient aged 10 to 17 who had a stem cell transplant for acute myeloid leukemia, so the T cells may come from the graft donor.

This clonotype turned up a few times. The genes are TRBV28 and TRBJ2-7; TRBD1 matches 9 bases. Trimming at V came to 3 bases and at J to 5 bases, leaving 8 bases not matched to a gene. The germline CDR1 and CDR2 sequences are MDHEN and SYDVKM. The CDR3 runs to 15 residues. Here the CDR3 DNA reads TGTGCCAGCAGTTTGACGGGACAGGGAGTCGACGAGCAGTACTTC. Translated, it gives CASSLTGQGVDEQYF. Together with reference TRBV28 and TRBJ2-7, the CDR3 gives the full variable domain: DVKVTQSSRYLVKRTGEKVFLECVQDMDHENMFWYRQDPGLGLRLIYFSYDVKMKEKGDIPEGYSVSREKKERFSLILESASTNQTSMYLCASSLTGQGVDEQYFGPGTRLTVT.

DNA of the CDR3: TGTGCCAGCAGAGGACTAGCGGAGACCTACGAGCAGTACTTC. Translating gives CASRGLAETYEQYF. The J gene is TRBJ2-7, the V gene TRBV21-1; the table's D call TRBD2 went unverified against the DNA. TRBV21-1 is marked as a pseudogene. The CDR3 sequence is 14 residues long.

This clonotype occurred a few times. The V call is TRBV5-1, the J call TRBJ1-2, with TRBD1 as a possible D gene (5 bases). Germline values: CDR1 SGHRS, CDR2 YFSETQ. The CDR3 is made up of 14 amino acids. Trimming took 4 bases from V and 8 from J, leaving 18 bases between them. The CDR3 loop reads CASSNPGPVGGYTF. CDR3 bases: TGCGCCAGCAGCAACCCGGGACCCGTAGGAGGCTACACCTTC.

This clonotype turned up a few times. J is TRBJ2-3 and V is TRBV20-1, with TRBD2 matching 11 bases. In germline, CDR1 is DFQATT, CDR2 SNEGSKA (reference sequence). The J segment lost 6 bases and the V segment lost 3 bases, leaving 8 bases of the junction unmatched. This CDR3 has 15 amino acids. The CDR3 spells CSASPLAGEGDTQYF. CDR3 coding DNA: TGCAGTGCTAGCCCACTAGCGGGAGAGGGGGATACGCAGTATTTT.

The gene calls are TRBV29-1 and TRBJ2-1, with D uncertain. V was clipped by 8 bases and J by 3 bases, with 8 bases between them. This CDR3 contains 11 residues. CDR1 is SQVTM and CDR2 is ANQGSEA in the germline V gene. The CDR3 DNA reads TGCAGCCTCGATCGCTACAATGAGCAGTTCTTC. Translating gives CSLDRYNEQFF.

CDR3 sequence: CSVGVAGDTGELFF. DNA for the CDR3: TGCAGCGTTGGGGTAGCGGGAGACACCGGGGAGCTGTTTTTT. V and J are TRBV29-1 and TRBJ2-2, with 9 positions matching TRBD2. This CDR3 spans 14 amino acids. V shed 4 bases, J shed 3 bases, and the junction held 3 bases outside the gene matches. The germline gives CDR1 SQVTM, CDR2 ANQGSEA.

This chain links TRBV20-1 with TRBJ2-7, with D possibly matching TRBD1 (5 bases). Trimming took off 7 bases at V and 2 bases at J, with 12 bases between the two ends. The CDR3 is 12 residues long. The germline CDR1 and CDR2 sequences are DFQATT and SNEGSKA (reference sequence). The CDR3 bases are TGCAGTGTCCCAGGGATGACCTACGAGCAGTACTTC. Translating gives CSVPGMTYEQYF.

This clonotype showed up just a few times. The chain combines TRBV7-6 with TRBJ2-1; D possibly matches TRBD1 or TRBD2 (5 bases each). Deletions cut 5 bases from V and 10 bases from J, with 21 bases between. CDR3 size: 15 residues. The germline gives CDR1 SGHVS, CDR2 FNYEAQ. The CDR3 DNA sequence: TGTGCCAGCAGCGAATACGGGACCCTATTAAGCGAGCAGTTCTTC. Its translation: CASSEYGTLLSEQFF.

This clonotype was counted between two and nine times. The rearrangement uses TRBV7-3 and TRBJ2-1, with 11 bases aligning to TRBD2. CDR1 SGHTA and CDR2 FQGTGA come from the germline V gene. V lost 6 bases, J lost 7 bases, and 8 bases stayed unmatched. This CDR3 is built from 15 residues. Here the CDR3 DNA reads TGTGCCAGCAGTACGGGACTAGCGGTGATTAATGAGCAGTTCTTC. This translates into CASSTGLAVINEQFF.

As DNA, the CDR3 is TGTGCCAGCAGTGACCCTCCTGGCAGGGGCAATCAGCCCCAGCATTTT. Translated: CASSDPPGRGNQPQHF. This rearrangement joins TRBV6-2 or TRBV6-3 to TRBJ1-5, with D tentatively TRBD1 (5 bases). CDR1 is MNHEY and CDR2 is SVGEGT in the germline V gene. V was trimmed by 5 bases and J by 2 bases, leaving 16 bases between them. CDR3 length equals 16 residues.